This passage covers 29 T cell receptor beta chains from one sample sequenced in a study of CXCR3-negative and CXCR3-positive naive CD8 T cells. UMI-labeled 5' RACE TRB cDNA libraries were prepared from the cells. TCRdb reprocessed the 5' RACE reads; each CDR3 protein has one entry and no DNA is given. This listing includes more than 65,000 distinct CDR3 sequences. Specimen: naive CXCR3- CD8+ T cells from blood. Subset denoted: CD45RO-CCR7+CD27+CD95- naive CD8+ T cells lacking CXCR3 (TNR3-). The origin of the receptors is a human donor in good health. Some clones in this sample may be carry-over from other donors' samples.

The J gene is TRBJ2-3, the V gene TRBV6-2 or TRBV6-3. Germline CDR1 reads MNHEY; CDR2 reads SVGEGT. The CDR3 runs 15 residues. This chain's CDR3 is CASSPRSEVPDTQYF.

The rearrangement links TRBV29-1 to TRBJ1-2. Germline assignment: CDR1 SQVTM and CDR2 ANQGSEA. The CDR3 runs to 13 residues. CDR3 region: CSVEDEIGDGYTF.

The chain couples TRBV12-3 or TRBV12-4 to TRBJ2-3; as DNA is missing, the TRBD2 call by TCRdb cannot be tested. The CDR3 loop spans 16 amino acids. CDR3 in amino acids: CANTGAGTSATDTQYF.

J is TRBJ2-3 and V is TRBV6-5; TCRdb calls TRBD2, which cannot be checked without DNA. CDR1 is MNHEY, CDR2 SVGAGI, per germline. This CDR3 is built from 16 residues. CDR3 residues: CASSRGGGGQADTQYF.

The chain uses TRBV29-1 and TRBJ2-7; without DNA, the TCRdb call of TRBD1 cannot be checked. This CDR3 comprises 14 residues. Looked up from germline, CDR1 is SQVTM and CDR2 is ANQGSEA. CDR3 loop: CSVEDGSRYYEQYF.

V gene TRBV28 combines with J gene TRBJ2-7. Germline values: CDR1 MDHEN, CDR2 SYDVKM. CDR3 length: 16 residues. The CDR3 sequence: CASSFGVGSTYYEQYF.

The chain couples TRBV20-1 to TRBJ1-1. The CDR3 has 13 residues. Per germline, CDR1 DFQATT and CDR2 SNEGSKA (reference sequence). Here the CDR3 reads CSARDPATIEAFF.

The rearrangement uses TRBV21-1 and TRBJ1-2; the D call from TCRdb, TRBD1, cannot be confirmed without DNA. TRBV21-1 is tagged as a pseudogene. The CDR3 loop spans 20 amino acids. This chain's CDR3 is CASSKAGTPTGKGSDYGYTF.

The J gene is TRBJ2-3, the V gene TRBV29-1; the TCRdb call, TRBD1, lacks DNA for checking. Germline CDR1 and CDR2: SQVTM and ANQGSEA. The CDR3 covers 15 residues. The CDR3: CSARSGTGVADTQYF.

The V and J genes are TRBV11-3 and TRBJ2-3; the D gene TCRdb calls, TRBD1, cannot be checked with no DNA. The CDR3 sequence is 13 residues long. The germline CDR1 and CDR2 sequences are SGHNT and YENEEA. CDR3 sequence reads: CASSPAPGGRQYF.

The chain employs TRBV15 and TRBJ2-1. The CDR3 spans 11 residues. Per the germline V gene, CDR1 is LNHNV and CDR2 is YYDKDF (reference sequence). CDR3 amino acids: CATRFANEQFF.

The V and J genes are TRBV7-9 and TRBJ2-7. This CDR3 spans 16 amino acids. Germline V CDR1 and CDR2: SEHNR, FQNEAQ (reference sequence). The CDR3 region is CASSLVGLRPDYEQYF. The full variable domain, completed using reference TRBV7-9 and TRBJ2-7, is DTGVSQNPRHKITKRGQNVTFRCDPISEHNRLYWYRQTLGQGPEFLTYFQNEAQLEKSRLLSDRFSAERPKGSFSTLEIQRTEQGDSAMYLCASSLVGLRPDYEQYFGPGTRLTVT.

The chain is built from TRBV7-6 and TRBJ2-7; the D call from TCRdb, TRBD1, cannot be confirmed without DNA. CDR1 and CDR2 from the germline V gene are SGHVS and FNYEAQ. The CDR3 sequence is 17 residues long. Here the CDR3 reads CASSLLTVTDPSYEQYF.

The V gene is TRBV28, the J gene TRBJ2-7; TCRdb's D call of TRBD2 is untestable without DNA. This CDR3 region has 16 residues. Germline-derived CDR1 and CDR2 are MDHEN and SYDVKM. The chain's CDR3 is CASRTFSGGPSYEQYF.

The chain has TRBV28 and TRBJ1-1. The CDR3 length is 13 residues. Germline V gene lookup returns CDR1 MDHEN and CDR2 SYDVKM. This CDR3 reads CASSSLLDTEAFF.

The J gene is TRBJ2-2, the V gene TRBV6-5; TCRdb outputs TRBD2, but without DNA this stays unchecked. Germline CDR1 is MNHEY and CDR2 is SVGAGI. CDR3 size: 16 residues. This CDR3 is CATAEREGANTGELFF.

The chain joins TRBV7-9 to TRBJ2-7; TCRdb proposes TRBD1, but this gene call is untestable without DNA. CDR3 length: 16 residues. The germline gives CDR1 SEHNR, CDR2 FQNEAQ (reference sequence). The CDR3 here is CASSSRDGSPGSEQYF.

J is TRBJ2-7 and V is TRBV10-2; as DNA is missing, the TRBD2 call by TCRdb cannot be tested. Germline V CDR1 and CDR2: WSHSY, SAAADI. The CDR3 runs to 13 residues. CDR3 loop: CATLDFLKGEQYF.

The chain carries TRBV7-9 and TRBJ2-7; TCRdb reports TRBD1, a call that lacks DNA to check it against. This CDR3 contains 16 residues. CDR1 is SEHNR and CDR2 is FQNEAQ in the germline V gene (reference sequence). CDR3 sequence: CASSPTIGAEIYEQYF.

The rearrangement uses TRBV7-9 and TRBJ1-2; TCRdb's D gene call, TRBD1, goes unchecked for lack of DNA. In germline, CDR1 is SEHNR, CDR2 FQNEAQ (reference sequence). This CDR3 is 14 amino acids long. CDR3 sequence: CASSSMDITRDYTF. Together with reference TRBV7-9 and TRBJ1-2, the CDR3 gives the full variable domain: DTGVSQNPRHKITKRGQNVTFRCDPISEHNRLYWYRQTLGQGPEFLTYFQNEAQLEKSRLLSDRFSAERPKGSFSTLEIQRTEQGDSAMYLCASSSMDITRDYTFGSGTRLTVV.

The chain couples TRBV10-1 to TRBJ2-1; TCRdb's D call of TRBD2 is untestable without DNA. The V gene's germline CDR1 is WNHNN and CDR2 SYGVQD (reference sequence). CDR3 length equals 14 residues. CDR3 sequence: CASGKGREISEQFF.

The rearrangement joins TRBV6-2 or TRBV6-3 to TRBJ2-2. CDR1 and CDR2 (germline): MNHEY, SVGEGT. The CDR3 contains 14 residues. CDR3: CASSLELRTGELFF.

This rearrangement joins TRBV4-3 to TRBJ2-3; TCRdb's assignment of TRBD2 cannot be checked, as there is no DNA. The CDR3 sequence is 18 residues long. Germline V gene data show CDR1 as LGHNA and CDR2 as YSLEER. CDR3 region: CASSQDRLAGDTTDTQYF.

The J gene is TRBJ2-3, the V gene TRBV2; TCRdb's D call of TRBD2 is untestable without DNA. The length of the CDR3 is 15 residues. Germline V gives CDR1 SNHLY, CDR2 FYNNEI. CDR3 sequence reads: CASSDGVGGTDTQYF. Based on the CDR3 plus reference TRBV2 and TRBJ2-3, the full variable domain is EPEVTQTPSHQVTQMGQEVILRCVPISNHLYFYWYRQILGQKVEFLVSFYNNEISEKSEIFDDQFSVERPDGSNFTLKIRSTKLEDSAMYFCASSDGVGGTDTQYFGPGTRLTVL.

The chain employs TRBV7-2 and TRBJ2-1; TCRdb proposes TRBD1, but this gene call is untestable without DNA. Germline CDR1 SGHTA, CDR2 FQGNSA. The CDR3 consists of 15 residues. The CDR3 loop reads CASSTGRSRGYEQFF.

The CDR3 sequence is CASSLYATEQYF. The chain carries TRBV28 and TRBJ2-7. Germline values: CDR1 MDHEN, CDR2 SYDVKM. This CDR3 contains 12 residues.

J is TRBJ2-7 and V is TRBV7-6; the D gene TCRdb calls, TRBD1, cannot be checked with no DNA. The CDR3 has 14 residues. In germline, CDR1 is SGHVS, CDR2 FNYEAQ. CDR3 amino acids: CASSLETGAYEQYF.

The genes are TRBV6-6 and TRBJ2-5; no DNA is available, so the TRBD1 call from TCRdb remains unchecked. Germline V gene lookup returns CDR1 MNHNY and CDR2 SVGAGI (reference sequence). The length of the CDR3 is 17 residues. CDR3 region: CASSRGELSRGQETQYF.

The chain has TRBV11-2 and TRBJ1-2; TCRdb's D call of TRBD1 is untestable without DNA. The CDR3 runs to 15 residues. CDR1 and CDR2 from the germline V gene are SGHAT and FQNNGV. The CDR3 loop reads CASSLVQGDTAGYTF.